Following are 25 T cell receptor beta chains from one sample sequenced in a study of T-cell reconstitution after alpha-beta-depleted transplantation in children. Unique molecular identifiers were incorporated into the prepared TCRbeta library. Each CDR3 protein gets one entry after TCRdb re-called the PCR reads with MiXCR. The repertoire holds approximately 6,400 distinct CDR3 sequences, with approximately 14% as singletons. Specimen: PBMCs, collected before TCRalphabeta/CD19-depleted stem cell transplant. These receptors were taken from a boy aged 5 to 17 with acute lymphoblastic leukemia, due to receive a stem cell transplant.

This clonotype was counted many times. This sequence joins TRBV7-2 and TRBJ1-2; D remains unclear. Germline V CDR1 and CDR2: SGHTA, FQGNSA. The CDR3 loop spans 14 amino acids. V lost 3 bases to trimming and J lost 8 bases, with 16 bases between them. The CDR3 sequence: CASSLGSAKWGYTF. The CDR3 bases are TGTGCCAGCAGCTTGGGCAGCGCCAAATGGGGCTACACCTTC.

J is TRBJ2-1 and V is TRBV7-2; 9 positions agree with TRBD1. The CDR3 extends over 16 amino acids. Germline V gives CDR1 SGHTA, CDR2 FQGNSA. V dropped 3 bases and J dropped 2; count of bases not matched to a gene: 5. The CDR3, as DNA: TGTGCCAGCAGCTTTCCCGGGACAGGGACCTACAATGAGCAGTTCTTC. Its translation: CASSFPGTGTYNEQFF.

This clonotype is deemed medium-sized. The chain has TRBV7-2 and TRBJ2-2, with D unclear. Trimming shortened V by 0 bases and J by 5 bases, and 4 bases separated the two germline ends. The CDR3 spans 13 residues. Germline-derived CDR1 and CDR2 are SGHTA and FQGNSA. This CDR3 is CASSLAGTGELFF. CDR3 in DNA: TGTGCCAGCAGCTTAGCGGGTACCGGGGAGCTGTTTTTT.

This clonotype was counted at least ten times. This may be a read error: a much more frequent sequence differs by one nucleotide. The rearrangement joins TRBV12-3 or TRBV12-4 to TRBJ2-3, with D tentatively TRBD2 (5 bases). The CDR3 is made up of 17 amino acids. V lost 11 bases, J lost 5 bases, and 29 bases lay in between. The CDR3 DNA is TGTGCCCGCTCCGTCAGATGGACTGAATCATTCAGAGATACGCAGTATTTT. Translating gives CARSVRWTESFRDTQYF.

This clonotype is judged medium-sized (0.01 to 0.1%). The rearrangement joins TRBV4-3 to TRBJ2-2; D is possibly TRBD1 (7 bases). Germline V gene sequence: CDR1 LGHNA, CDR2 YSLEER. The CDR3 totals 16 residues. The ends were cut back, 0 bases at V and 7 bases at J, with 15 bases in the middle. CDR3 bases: TGCGCCAGCAGCCAAGACCGGGCCCAGGGGGGCGGGGAGCTGTTTTTT. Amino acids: CASSQDRAQGGGELFF.

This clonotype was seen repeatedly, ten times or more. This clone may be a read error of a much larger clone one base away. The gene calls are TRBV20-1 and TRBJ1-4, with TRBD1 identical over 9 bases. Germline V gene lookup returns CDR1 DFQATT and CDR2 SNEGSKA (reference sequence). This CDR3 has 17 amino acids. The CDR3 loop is CCARGWNRGHTNEKLFF. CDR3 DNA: TGCTGTGCTAGAGGATGGAACAGGGGGCATACTAATGAAAAACTGTTTTTT.

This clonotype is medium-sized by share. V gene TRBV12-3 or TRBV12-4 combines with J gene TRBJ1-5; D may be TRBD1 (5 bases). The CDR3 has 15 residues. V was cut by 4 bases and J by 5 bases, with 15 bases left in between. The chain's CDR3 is CASSSRTGGDQPQHF. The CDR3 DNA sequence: TGTGCCAGCAGTTCCCGAACAGGAGGGGATCAGCCCCAGCATTTT.

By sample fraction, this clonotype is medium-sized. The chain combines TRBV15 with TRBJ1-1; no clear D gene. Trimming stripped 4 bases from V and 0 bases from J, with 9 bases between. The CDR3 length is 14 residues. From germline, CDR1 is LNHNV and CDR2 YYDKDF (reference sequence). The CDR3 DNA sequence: TGTGCCACCAGCAACCAGCGCTTGAACACTGAAGCTTTCTTT. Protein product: CATSNQRLNTEAFF.

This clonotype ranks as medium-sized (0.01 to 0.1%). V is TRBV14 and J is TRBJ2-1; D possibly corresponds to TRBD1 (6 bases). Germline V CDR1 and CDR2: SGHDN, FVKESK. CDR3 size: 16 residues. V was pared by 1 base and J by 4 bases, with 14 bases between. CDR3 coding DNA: TGTGCCAGCAGCCAAGGGGGACCAGGGGTATACAATGAGCAGTTCTTC. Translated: CASSQGGPGVYNEQFF.

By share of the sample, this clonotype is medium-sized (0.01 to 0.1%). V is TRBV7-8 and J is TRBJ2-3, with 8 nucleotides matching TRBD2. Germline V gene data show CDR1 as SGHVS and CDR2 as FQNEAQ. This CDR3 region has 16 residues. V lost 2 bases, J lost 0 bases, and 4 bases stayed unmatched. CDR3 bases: TGTGCCAGCAGCTTAAGGCCTAGCGGGAGCACAGATACGCAGTATTTT. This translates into CASSLRPSGSTDTQYF.

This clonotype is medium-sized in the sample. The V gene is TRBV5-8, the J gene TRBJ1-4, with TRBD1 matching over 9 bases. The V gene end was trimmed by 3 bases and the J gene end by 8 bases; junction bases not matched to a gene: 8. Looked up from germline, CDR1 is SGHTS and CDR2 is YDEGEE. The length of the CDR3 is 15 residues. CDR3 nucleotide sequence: TGTGCCAGCAGCTCGGGTGGGACAGGGCGAGAAAAACTGTTTTTT. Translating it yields CASSSGGTGREKLFF.

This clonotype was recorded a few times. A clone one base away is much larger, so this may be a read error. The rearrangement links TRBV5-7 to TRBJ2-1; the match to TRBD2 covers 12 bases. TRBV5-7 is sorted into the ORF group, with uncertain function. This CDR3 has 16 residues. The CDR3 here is CASGLGLAGGPGEQFF. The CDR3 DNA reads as TGTGCCAGCGGCTTGGGGCTAGCGGGAGGGCCGGGTGAGCAGTTCTTC.

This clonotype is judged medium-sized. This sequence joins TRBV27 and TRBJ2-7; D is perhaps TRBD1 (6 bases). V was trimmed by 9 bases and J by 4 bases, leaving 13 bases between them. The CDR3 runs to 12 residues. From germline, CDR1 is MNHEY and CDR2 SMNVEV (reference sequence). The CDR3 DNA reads TGTGCCAGTACAGGGCAGGGGTACGAGCAGTACTTC. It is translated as CASTGQGYEQYF.

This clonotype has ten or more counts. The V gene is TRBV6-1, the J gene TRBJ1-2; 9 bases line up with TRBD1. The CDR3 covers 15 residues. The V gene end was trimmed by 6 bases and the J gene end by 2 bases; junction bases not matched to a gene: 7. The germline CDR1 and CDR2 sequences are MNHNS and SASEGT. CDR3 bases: TGTGCCAGCAGGGAACTACAGGGGGCAAACTATGGCTACACCTTC. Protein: CASRELQGANYGYTF.

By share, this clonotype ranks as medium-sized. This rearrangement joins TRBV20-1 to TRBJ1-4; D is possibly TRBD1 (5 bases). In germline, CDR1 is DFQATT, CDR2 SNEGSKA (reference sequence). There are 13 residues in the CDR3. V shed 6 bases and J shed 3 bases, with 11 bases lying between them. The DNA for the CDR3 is TGCAGTGCCCCTACGGGGGCTAATGAAAAACTGTTTTTT. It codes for CSAPTGANEKLFF.

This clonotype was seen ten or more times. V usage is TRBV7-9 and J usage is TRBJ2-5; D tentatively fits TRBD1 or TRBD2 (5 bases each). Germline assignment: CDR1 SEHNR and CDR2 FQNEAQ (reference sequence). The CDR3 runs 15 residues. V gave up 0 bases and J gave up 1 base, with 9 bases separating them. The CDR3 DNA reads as TGTGCCAGCAGCTTAGCGGGACGGTTCCAAGAGACCCAGTACTTC. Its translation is CASSLAGRFQETQYF.

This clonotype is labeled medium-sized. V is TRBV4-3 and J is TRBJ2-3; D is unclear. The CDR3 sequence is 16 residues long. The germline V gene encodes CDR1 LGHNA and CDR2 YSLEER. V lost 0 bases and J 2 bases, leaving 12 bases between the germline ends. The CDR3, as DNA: TGCGCCAGCAGCCAAGACTATGGCGAGGACACAGATACGCAGTATTTT. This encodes CASSQDYGEDTDTQYF.

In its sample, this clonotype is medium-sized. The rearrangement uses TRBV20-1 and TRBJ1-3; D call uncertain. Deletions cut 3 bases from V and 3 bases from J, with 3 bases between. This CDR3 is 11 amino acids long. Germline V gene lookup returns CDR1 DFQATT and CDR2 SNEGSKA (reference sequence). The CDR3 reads CSASFGNTIYF. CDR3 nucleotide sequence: TGCAGTGCTAGTTTTGGAAACACCATATATTTT.

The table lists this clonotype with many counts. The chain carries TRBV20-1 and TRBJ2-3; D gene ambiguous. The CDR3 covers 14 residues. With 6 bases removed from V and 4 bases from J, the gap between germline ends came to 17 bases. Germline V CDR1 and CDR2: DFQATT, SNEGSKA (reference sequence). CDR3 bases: TGCAGTGCGCTGACGTTAAGTCCCCCAGATACGCAGTATTTT. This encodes CSALTLSPPDTQYF.

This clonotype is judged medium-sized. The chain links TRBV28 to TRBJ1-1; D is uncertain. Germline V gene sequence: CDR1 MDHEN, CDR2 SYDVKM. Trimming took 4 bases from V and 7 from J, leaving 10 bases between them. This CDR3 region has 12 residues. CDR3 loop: CASSSPRGEAFF. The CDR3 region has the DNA TGTGCCAGCAGTTCCCCCCGGGGTGAAGCTTTCTTT.

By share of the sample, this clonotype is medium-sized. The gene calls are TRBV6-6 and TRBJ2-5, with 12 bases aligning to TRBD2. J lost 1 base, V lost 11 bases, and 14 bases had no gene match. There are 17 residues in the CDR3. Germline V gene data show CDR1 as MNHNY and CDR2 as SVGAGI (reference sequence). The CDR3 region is CASSAGTSGPFQETQYF. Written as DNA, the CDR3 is TGTGCCTCCTCAGCGGGGACTAGCGGGCCGTTCCAAGAGACCCAGTACTTC.

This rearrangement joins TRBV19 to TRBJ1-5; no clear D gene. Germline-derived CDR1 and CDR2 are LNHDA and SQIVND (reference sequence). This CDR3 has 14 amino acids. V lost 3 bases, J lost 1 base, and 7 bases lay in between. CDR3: CASSIGQSNQPQHF. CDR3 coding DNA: TGTGCCAGTAGTATTGGGCAGAGCAATCAGCCCCAGCATTTT.

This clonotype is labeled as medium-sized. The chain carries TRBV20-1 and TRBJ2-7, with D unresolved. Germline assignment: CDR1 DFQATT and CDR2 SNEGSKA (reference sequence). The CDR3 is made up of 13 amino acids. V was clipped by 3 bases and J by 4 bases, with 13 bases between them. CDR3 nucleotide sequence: TGCAGTGCTAGCCCTGTGCGGCTATACGAGCAGTACTTC. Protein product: CSASPVRLYEQYF.

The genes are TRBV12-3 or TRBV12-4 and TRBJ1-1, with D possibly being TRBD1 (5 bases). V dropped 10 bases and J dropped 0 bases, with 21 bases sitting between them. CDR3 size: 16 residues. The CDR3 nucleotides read TGTGCCACCAGCCTCCCGGACACTTGGATGAACACTGAAGCTTTCTTT. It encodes CATSLPDTWMNTEAFF.

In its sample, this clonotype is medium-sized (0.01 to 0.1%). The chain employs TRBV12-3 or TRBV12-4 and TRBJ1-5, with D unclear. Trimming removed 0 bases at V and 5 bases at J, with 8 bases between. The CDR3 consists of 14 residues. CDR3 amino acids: CASSLARGHQPQHF. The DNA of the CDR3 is TGTGCCAGCAGTTTAGCGCGAGGGCATCAGCCCCAGCATTTT.